Following are 22 T cell receptor beta chains from one sample sequenced in a study of T cell changes during pregnancy in multiple sclerosis. Data came from immunoSEQ multiplex PCR; TCRdb stores just in-frame clones and leaves some out. This sample has about 50,000 clones; approximately 90% occur once, and the top ten carry less than 0.45%. The source material was CD4+ T cells from peripheral blood mononuclear cells, sampled after pregnancy. These receptors were collected from a female donor with multiple sclerosis, enrolled in a pregnancy study.

The chain couples TRBV5-1 to TRBJ2-1; TRBD2 aligns across 13 bases. The CDR3 is 16 amino acids. Looked up from germline, CDR1 is SGHRS and CDR2 is YFSETQ. Unmatched junction bases numbered 4, after V lost 4 bases and J lost 3 bases. CDR3: CASSPGLAGYYNEQFF. In nucleotides, the CDR3 is TGCGCCAGCAGCCCGGGACTAGCGGGATACTACAATGAGCAGTTCTTC. The whole variable domain, remainder taken from reference TRBV5-1 and TRBJ2-1, is KAGVTQTPRYLIKTRGQQVTLSCSPISGHRSVSWYQQTPGQGLQFLFEYFSETQRNKGNFPGRFSGRQFSNSRSEMNVSTLELGDSALYLCASSPGLAGYYNEQFFGPGTRLTVL.

This chain connects TRBV30 to TRBJ1-1; D uncertain. Trimming removed 3 bases from V and 3 bases from J, with 11 bases in between. This CDR3 spans 13 amino acids. From germline, CDR1 is GTSNPN and CDR2 SVGIG (reference sequence). CDR3 residues: CAWRWEVDTEAFF. CDR3 nucleotides: TGTGCCTGGAGGTGGGAGGTGGACACTGAAGCTTTCTTT.

This clone was counted once. The rearrangement links TRBV19 to TRBJ2-7; D is perhaps TRBD2 (6 bases). Germline V gives CDR1 LNHDA, CDR2 SQIVND (reference sequence). Trimming stripped 11 bases from V and 4 bases from J, with 21 bases between. The CDR3 is 14 amino acids. The CDR3, as DNA: TGTGCCGTGGAAGGGTCCGGCGGGACTTACGAGCAGTACTTC. It translates to CAVEGSGGTYEQYF.

This clone was detected only once. The V and J genes are TRBV6-6 and TRBJ1-1, with D tentatively TRBD1 (5 bases). Germline loops: CDR1 MNHNY, CDR2 SVGAGI (reference sequence). This CDR3 contains 15 residues. V was shortened by 2 bases and J by 1 base, with 11 bases between the two germline ends. The CDR3 protein is CASSYVGGRNTEAFF. The DNA of the CDR3 is TGTGCCAGCAGTTACGTGGGGGGGAGGAACACTGAAGCTTTCTTT.

The CDR3 is CASGRLQGVGGYTF. CDR3 DNA sequence: TGTGCTAGTGGTCGTTTACAGGGAGTAGGCGGCTACACCTTC. The genes are TRBV12-5 and TRBJ1-2; D is possibly TRBD1 (6 bases). There are 14 residues in the CDR3. The V end was cut by 5 bases, the J end by 8 bases, with 18 bases between. CDR1 LGHNT and CDR2 FRNRAP come from the germline V gene.

The chain couples TRBV4-2 to TRBJ2-7; a possible D gene is TRBD2 (6 bases). The V end was cut by 0 bases, the J end by 3 bases, with 9 bases between. This CDR3 is 14 amino acids long. The germline V gene has CDR1 LGHNA and CDR2 YNFKEQ. CDR3 sequence: CASSQEVGLYEQYF. CDR3 bases: TGTGCCAGCAGCCAAGAGGTGGGACTCTACGAGCAGTACTTC.

The chain recombines TRBV5-1 with TRBJ2-4; D is possibly TRBD1 (5 bases). The CDR3 spans 18 residues. Trimming removed 3 bases from V and 0 bases from J, with 19 bases in between. The germline CDR1 and CDR2 sequences are SGHRS and YFSETQ. For the CDR3, the DNA is TGCGCCAGCAGCTGGGGTTTAGGGGCAGATCTAGCCAAAAACATTCAGTACTTC. Its protein is CASSWGLGADLAKNIQYF.

The chain couples TRBV14 to TRBJ1-1; 7 bases align to TRBD1. Per the germline V gene, CDR1 is SGHDN and CDR2 is FVKESK. This CDR3 is 16 amino acids long. J was trimmed by 8 bases and V by 5 bases; bases with no gene match: 17. CDR3 residues: CASSFGQVGIGGEAFF. The CDR3 DNA follows: TGTGCCAGCAGCTTTGGACAGGTAGGAATTGGTGGAGAAGCTTTCTTT.

The V and J genes are TRBV30 and TRBJ2-3; D perhaps matches TRBD2 (5 bases). V was shortened by 5 bases and J by 1 base, with 16 bases between the two germline ends. There are 15 residues in the CDR3. In germline, CDR1 is GTSNPN, CDR2 SVGIG (reference sequence). The CDR3 region is CAWGRKGAGTDTQYF. The CDR3 DNA reads TGTGCCTGGGGTAGGAAGGGAGCCGGCACAGATACGCAGTATTTT.

This chain's CDR3 is CSVGTGGMAPQHF. DNA of the CDR3: TGCAGCGTGGGGACAGGGGGTATGGCGCCCCAGCATTTT. The chain joins TRBV29-1 to TRBJ1-5, with 11 bases aligning to TRBD1. Losses at the gene ends were 6 bases for V and 9 bases for J; bases not matched to a gene: 7. The CDR3 runs 13 residues. CDR1 is SQVTM, CDR2 ANQGSEA, per germline.

The chain couples TRBV7-3 to TRBJ1-1; D is possibly TRBD1 (5 bases). Looked up from germline, CDR1 is SGHTA and CDR2 is FQGTGA. V lost 2 bases to trimming and J lost 1 base, with 5 bases between them. The CDR3 sequence is 13 residues long. The DNA for the CDR3 is TGTGCCAGCAGCTTACAGGGGAACACTGAAGCTTTCTTT. Amino acid sequence: CASSLQGNTEAFF.

The chain employs TRBV18 and TRBJ1-1; a weak D match, TRBD1 (6 bases). The CDR3 totals 13 residues. Trimming took off 6 bases at V and 4 bases at J, with 12 bases between the two ends. Germline loops: CDR1 KGHSH, CDR2 LQKENI. The CDR3 sequence is CASSLDSSTEAFF. In DNA, the CDR3 is TGTGCCAGCTCCCTGGACAGTAGCACTGAAGCTTTCTTT.

Details on this clone: This same CDR3 is encoded by further DNA sequences in the sample. This chain joins TRBV5-1 and TRBJ2-2; TRBD1 might be the D (6 bases). Trimming took 3 bases from V and 4 from J, leaving 13 bases between them. Germline assignment: CDR1 SGHRS and CDR2 YFSETQ. The CDR3 sequence is 15 residues long. DNA of the CDR3: TGCGCCAGCAGCTCACAGGGTTGGGGCACCGGGGAGCTGTTTTTT. It is translated as CASSSQGWGTGELFF.

The CDR3 DNA is TGCGCCAGCAGCCCTTTGGGACTTACCTCCTACGAGCAGTACTTC. Translation: CASSPLGLTSYEQYF. The chain joins TRBV4-1 to TRBJ2-7; weak D call: TRBD2 (6 bases). The germline CDR1 and CDR2 sequences are MGHRA and YSYEKL. Deletions cut 4 bases from V and 0 bases from J, with 13 bases between. The CDR3 loop spans 15 amino acids.

This clone was seen once. The chain uses TRBV5-5 and TRBJ1-5; 7 nucleotides agree with TRBD1. CDR1 SGHKS and CDR2 YYEKEE come from the germline V gene (reference sequence). The ends lost 2 bases at V and 3 bases at J; junction bases unmatched: 2. The CDR3 sequence is 14 residues long. The CDR3 here is CASSFGTVNQPQHF. The CDR3 DNA follows: TGTGCCAGCAGCTTCGGGACAGTCAATCAGCCCCAGCATTTT.

The V and J genes are TRBV19 and TRBJ2-1; 13 bases align to TRBD2. V was clipped by 4 bases and J by 4 bases; unmatched bases: 4. The V gene's germline CDR1 is LNHDA and CDR2 SQIVND (reference sequence). There are 16 residues in the CDR3. CDR3 DNA: TGTGCCAGTAGTAGCACTAGCGGGAGGGCGTACAATGAGCAGTTCTTC. Encoded protein: CASSSTSGRAYNEQFF.

V usage is TRBV7-8 and J usage is TRBJ2-1, with D unclear. V lost 4 bases to trimming and J lost 3 bases, with 10 bases between them. CDR1 and CDR2 (germline): SGHVS, FQNEAQ. This CDR3 comprises 14 residues. CDR3 nucleotide sequence: TGTGCCAGCAGCTCCCGCAGTTTCTACAATGAGCAGTTCTTC. As protein: CASSSRSFYNEQFF. The full variable domain, rest sourced from reference TRBV7-8 and TRBJ2-1, is GAGVSQSPRYKVAKRGQDVALRCDPISGHVSLFWYQQALGQGPEFLTYFQNEAQLDKSGLPSDRFFAERPEGSVSTLKIQRTQQEDSAVYLCASSSRSFYNEQFFGPGTRLTVL.

This clone showed up just once. J is TRBJ2-4 and V is TRBV7-2, with D unclear. Germline V CDR1 and CDR2: SGHTA, FQGNSA. The germline V and J ends were trimmed by 4 bases and 0 bases, with 10 bases remaining between them. The CDR3 is made up of 15 amino acids. CDR3 sequence reads: CASSSPDKAKNIQYF. CDR3 DNA: TGTGCCAGCAGCTCTCCTGACAAAGCCAAAAACATTCAGTACTTC. Looking up the rest from reference TRBV7-2 and TRBJ2-4 gives the full variable domain: GAGVSQSPSNKVTEKGKDVELRCDPISGHTALYWYRQSLGQGLEFLIYFQGNSAPDKSGLPSDRFSAERTGGSVSTLTIQRTQQEDSAVYLCASSSPDKAKNIQYFGAGTRLSVL.

V is TRBV28 and J is TRBJ2-1; 7 bases align to TRBD1. Germline assignment: CDR1 MDHEN and CDR2 SYDVKM. Germline trimming cut 5 bases from V and 15 bases from J; bases unmatched to any gene: 10. The CDR3 runs 12 residues. CDR3 sequence (DNA): TGTGCCAGCAGTGCAGAGAACAGGGGCCCGTTCTTC. Protein sequence: CASSAENRGPFF.

The rearrangement uses TRBV13 and TRBJ1-5, with TRBD1 as a possible D gene (6 bases). CDR1 and CDR2 from the germline V gene are PRHDT and FYEKMQ (reference sequence). V was trimmed by 2 bases and J by 2 bases, leaving 16 bases between them. The length of the CDR3 is 17 residues. This CDR3 is CASSLRDGGGGNQPQHF. For the CDR3, the DNA is TGTGCCAGCAGCTTAAGAGACGGAGGGGGGGGCAATCAGCCCCAGCATTTT.

The V gene is TRBV7-2, the J gene TRBJ1-1, with TRBD1 identical over 9 bases. With V trimmed by 5 bases and J by 4 bases, 14 bases remained unmatched. This CDR3 contains 17 residues. Per germline, CDR1 SGHTA and CDR2 FQGNSA. The CDR3 protein is CASSPYHRGRVGTEAFF. DNA of the CDR3: TGTGCCAGCAGCCCTTACCACAGGGGGCGTGTTGGCACTGAAGCTTTCTTT.

This clone was counted only a few times. The chain uses TRBV19 and TRBJ2-1, with TRBD1 matching over 11 bases. The trim removed 5 bases at V and 10 bases at J, leaving 10 bases unmatched. The CDR3 length is 15 residues. Germline CDR1 reads LNHDA; CDR2 reads SQIVND (reference sequence). CDR3 coding DNA: TGTGCCAGTAGTTGGACAGGGGGCACTAATGGCGAGCAGTTCTTC. Translation: CASSWTGGTNGEQFF.